This TCR beta chain is drawn from a study of cytomegalovirus exposure and HLA in healthy donors. Study summary: The approximately 690 first-cohort repertoires and the 130 or so validation repertoires shared the same platform, a later analysis reported.

Germline values: CDR1 SQVTM, CDR2 ANQGSEA. CDR3 length: 17 residues. Trimming shortened V by 5 bases and J by 4 bases, and 26 bases separated the two germline ends. Produced via immunoSEQ multiplex PCR; TCRdb's table is partial and in-frame only. This table has some 90,000 clones, 96% appearing once. The TCR comes from a man younger than 30 in good health and CMV-seronegative. V and J are TRBV29-1 and TRBJ1-2, with D perhaps matching TRBD1 (5 bases). Sequencing was done on a sample of PBMCs. CDR3 coding DNA: TGCAGCGTTTGTACAGGCCCCGATCTCCCAACTTGCTATGGCTACACCTTC. Its translation: CSVCTGPDLPTCYGYTF. The full variable domain, its missing parts supplied by reference TRBV29-1 and TRBJ1-2, is SAVISQKPSRDICQRGTSLTIQCQVDSQVTMMFWYRQQPGQSLTLIATANQGSEATYESGFVIDKFPISRPNLTFSTLTVSNMSPEDSSIYLCSVCTGPDLPTCYGYTFGSGTRLTVV.